These T cell receptor beta chains were read from a single sample in a study of blood T cell repertoires in COVID-19. The data were produced by immunoSEQ multiplex PCR, yet TCRdb's version contains in-frame clones alone and is incomplete. The sample has hundreds of thousands of clones, 80% to 90% seen once. Sequences were obtained from peripheral blood. The receptors originated from a woman younger than 35 with acute or convalescent COVID-19. Each CDR3 is given with its conserved first and last residue. A D gene is named only where the DNA matches it firmly. Size tells how often a clone was seen (once, few, many) or the class of an expanded clone, and some rows leave it out.

J gene | clone size | D gene | V gene | CDR3 protein | CDR3 DNA
TRBJ1-4 | once | - | TRBV5-5 | CASSPGWSNEKLFF | TGTGCCAGCAGCCCAGGGTGGTCTAATGAAAAACTGTTTTTT
TRBJ2-7 | - | - | TRBV5-1 | CASSLGLESYEQYF | TGCGCCAGCAGCTTGGGTCTAGAGTCCTACGAGCAGTACTTC
TRBJ2-1 | - | TRBD1 | TRBV9 | CASSSGQSSYNEQFF | TGTGCCAGCAGCTCGGGACAGAGCTCCTACAATGAGCAGTTCTTC
TRBJ2-7 | once | TRBD2 | TRBV5-6 | CASSLLTGTTIYEQYF | TGTGCCAGCAGCTTATTAACCGGGACTACCATATACGAGCAGTACTTC
TRBJ2-4 | - | TRBD2 | TRBV11-2 | CASSLSLAGGPGIQYF | TGTGCCAGCAGCTTATCACTAGCGGGGGGGCCCGGCATTCAGTACTTC
TRBJ1-1 | - | TRBD1 | TRBV12-5 | CASGPAGQGATEAFF | TGTGCTAGTGGTCCCGCTGGACAGGGGGCCACTGAAGCTTTCTTT
TRBJ1-1 | - | - | TRBV28 | CASSLSREAFF | TGTGCCAGCAGTTTAAGCAGGGAAGCTTTCTTT
TRBJ1-5 | - | - | TRBV30 | CAWIQVNQPQHF | TGTGCCTGGATACAGGTCAATCAGCCCCAGCATTTT
TRBJ2-3 | - | TRBD2 | TRBV25-1 | CASTFRASGSTDTQYF | TGTGCCAGCACCTTTAGGGCTAGCGGGAGCACAGATACGCAGTATTTT
TRBJ1-2 | - | - | TRBV6-5 | CASSYSRRGGNYGYTF | TGTGCCAGCAGTTACTCCAGGCGCGGGGGAAACTATGGCTACACCTTC
TRBJ1-4 | - | - | TRBV9 | CASSAGLRNEKLFF | TGTGCCAGCAGCGCAGGGTTACGGAATGAAAAACTGTTTTTT
TRBJ1-3 | - | - | TRBV9 | CASSSPRWGAGNTIYF | TGTGCCAGCAGCTCCCCGCGGTGGGGGGCTGGAAACACCATATATTTT
TRBJ1-2 | - | TRBD1 | TRBV4-3 | CASSQSGQEVNYGYTF | TGCGCCAGCAGCCAGTCCGGACAGGAAGTAAACTATGGCTACACCTTC
TRBJ1-4 | - | - | TRBV25-1 | CASSEWRSEKLFF | TGTGCCAGCAGTGAATGGCGGAGTGAAAAACTGTTTTTT
TRBJ2-3 | - | - | TRBV5-1 | CASSSTTETLRTDTQYF | TGCGCCAGCAGCTCGACGACAGAGACACTTCGCACAGATACGCAGTATTTT
TRBJ1-2 | - | TRBD1 | TRBV10-3 | CAISGDRGVYGYTF | TGTGCCATCAGTGGGGACAGGGGTGTCTATGGCTACACCTTC
TRBJ2-1 | - | - | TRBV19 | CASSIRVLQGSNEQFF | TGTGCCAGTAGTATACGAGTCCTACAGGGAAGCAATGAGCAGTTCTTC
TRBJ1-1 | - | - | TRBV15 | CATSRDTDNTEAFF | TGTGCCACCAGCAGAGACACTGATAACACTGAAGCTTTCTTT
TRBJ1-2 | - | - | TRBV7-2 | CASSLGAWGGRVYGYTF | TGTGCCAGCAGCTTAGGGGCCTGGGGGGGACGAGTCTATGGCTACACCTTC
TRBJ1-2 | - | TRBD1 | TRBV30 | CARTGGADGYTF | TGTGCCCGCACAGGGGGCGCGGATGGCTACACCTTC
TRBJ1-1 | once | - | TRBV20-1 | CSYPGQTEAFF | TGCAGTTACCCCGGACAGACTGAAGCTTTCTTT
TRBJ1-4 | - | - | TRBV5-6 | CASSLGQAIGEKLFF | TGTGCCAGCAGCTTGGGACAGGCAATAGGAGAAAAACTGTTTTTT
TRBJ2-2 | - | - | TRBV10-2 | CASRRVGQINTGELFF | TGCGCCAGCAGGAGGGTAGGGCAGATCAACACCGGGGAGCTGTTTTTT
TRBJ1-6 | once | TRBD1 | TRBV7-6 | CASSLAGTGTNSPLHF | TGTGCCAGCAGCTTAGCCGGGACAGGGACTAATTCACCCCTCCACTTT
TRBJ2-6 | - | - | TRBV5-4 | CASTILEGANVLTF | TGTGCCAGCACCATACTCGAGGGAGCCAACGTCCTGACTTTC
TRBJ1-5 | - | - | TRBV12-5 | CASLLYSNQPQHF | TGTGCTAGTCTCTTATATAGCAATCAGCCCCAGCATTTT
TRBJ1-2 | - | TRBD1 | TRBV15 | CATSRDRGSSNYGYTF | TGTGCCACCAGCAGAGACAGGGGGAGCTCTAACTATGGCTACACCTTC